This T cell receptor beta chain appears in the sequencing data of a study of OX40 agonist ivuxolimab in advanced cancers. Notes on the research overall: The costimulatory receptor OX40 (CD134) was targeted by ivuxolimab, a fully human IgG2 agonistic monoclonal antibody. Patients were allowed to have had prior anti-PD-1, anti-PD-L1 or anti-CTLA-4 therapy, and approximately 43% of the dose-escalation patients had previously received checkpoint inhibitors. In the dose-escalation cohort, around four fifths of patients were male, and the mean age was approximately 60 years, with a range of 23 to 79. The monotherapy dose-escalation portion (N ≈ 57 patients) of the phase I ivuxolimab trial is reported in the paper. The purpose of peripheral TCRbeta sequencing was to test whether ivuxolimab changed TCR sequence diversity and led to clonal T-cell expansion. Partial responses were achieved by three dose-escalation patients, of whom one had hepatocellular carcinoma and two had cutaneous melanoma. Intravenous ivuxolimab was administered to patients every 2 weeks at six dose levels: 0.01, 0.1, 0.3, 1.5, 3 and 10 mg/kg. Of the approximately 50 dose-escalation patients, hepatocellular carcinoma was present in approximately 20, melanoma in approximately 15, renal cell carcinoma in 9 and head and neck cancer in 9. Overall study outcomes, separate from this receptor: At doses from 0.1 to 3.0 mg/kg, clonal expansion was seen in both CD4+ and CD8+ blood T cells between baseline and week 6. After ivuxolimab, expanded clones were on average more numerous among CD8+ T cells than among CD4+ T cells. The antigen specificity of the peripheral T cells that underwent clonal expansion was not determined. In the 0.1-3.0 mg/kg groups, partial responders had among the lowest normalized peripheral clonal expansion, particularly in CD8+ T cells. Low levels of normalized T-cell clonal expansion were also seen in some patients who did not respond.

The sample holds one count of this clone. Its antigen specificity is not known. No base quality values were provided; no much bigger clone lies one nucleotide off. V and J lose 4 bases and 4 bases, and a span of 10 bases separates them. CDR1 and CDR2 (LGHNT, FRNRAP) derive from the germline V gene. The CDR3 contains 13 residues, cysteine and phenylalanine counted. The entry retains the CDR3 DNA only, 39 bases that are in frame from base 1. The trial excluded patients who had a history of autoimmune disease or were on systemic immunosuppression. In every dose cohort, peripheral blood was drawn for TCR sequencing at baseline, cycle 4 day 1, and cycle 7 day 1. The samples were taken from a phase I, first-in-human, multicenter, open-label dose-escalation trial of ivuxolimab. Adults with locally advanced or metastatic melanoma, renal cell carcinoma, hepatocellular carcinoma or head and neck squamous cell carcinoma were enrolled in the trial. Before TCR sequencing, CD4+ T cells and CD8+ T cells from peripheral blood were sorted into separate populations.

Genomic DNA was isolated from the sorted cells so that the TCRbeta CDR3 region could be sequenced. The immunoSEQ Assay was used for sequencing of TCRbeta CDR3 regions. Imported from immuneACCESS, the table was reduced by TCRdb to in-frame sequences with V and J called. These copies leave out some clones; in studies compared against another copy, an unresolved V gene accounts for under half, and the cause of the remainder is not known. The sample data list over 40,000 clones, and about nine tenths of these were observed just once. 3.5% to 4.5% of the sample goes to the ten largest clones. This clonotype was sampled from an adult with an advanced solid tumor such as melanoma, head and neck, liver or kidney cancer. The chain was built from TRBV12-5 and TRBJ1-1, with the D segment identity uncertain. The input for sequencing was CD4+ or CD8+ T cells sorted from blood, taken in a trial of the OX40 agonist ivuxolimab. Here the CDR3 is given as CASGSRAGTEAFF. The DNA sequence is given as TGTGCTAGTGGTTCTCGGGCGGGCACTGAAGCTTTCTTT.